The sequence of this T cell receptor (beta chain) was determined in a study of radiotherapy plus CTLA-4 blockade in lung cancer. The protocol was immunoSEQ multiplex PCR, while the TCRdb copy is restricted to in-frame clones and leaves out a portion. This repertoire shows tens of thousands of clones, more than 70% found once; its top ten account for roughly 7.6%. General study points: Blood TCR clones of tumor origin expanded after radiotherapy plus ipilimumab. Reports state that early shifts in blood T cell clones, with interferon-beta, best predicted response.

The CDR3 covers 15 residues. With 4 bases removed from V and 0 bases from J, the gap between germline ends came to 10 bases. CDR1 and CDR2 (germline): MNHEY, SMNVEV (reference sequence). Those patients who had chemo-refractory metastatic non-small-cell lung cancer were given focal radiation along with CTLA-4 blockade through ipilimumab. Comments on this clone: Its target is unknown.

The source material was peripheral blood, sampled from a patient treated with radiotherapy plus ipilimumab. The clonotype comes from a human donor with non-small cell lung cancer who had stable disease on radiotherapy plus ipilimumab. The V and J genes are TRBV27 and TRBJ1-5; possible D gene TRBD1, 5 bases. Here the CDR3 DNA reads TGTGCCAGCAGTTCTCTACAGGTTAGCAATCAGCCCCAGCATTTT. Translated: CASSSLQVSNQPQHF.